This T cell receptor beta chain was sequenced in a study of a mutant IDH1 vaccine in newly diagnosed glioma. Overall study context: V12 occurred at week 35 and V13 at week 47.

Notes on the study in general: Pseudoprogression seemingly bore no relation to changes in top peripheral T cell clonotypes.

The V end was cut by 1 base, the J end by 5 bases, with 22 bases between. Germline CDR1 is SGHRS and CDR2 is YFSETQ. CDR3 size: 17 residues. In the case of this clone: Its target is not known.

Time point defined: week 35, safety follow-up. Topical imiquimod was applied with each vaccine dose, which held 300 ug of mutant IDH1 20-mer peptide. Across weeks 1, 3, 5, 7, 11, 15, 19 and 23, patients received a vaccination each time, eight in all. Method: immunoSEQ multiplex PCR; TCRdb's copy keeps in-frame clones and lacks some. The table has about 68,000 clones, approximately 84% seen once. The chain has TRBV5-1 and TRBJ2-7, with D possibly matching TRBD2 (5 bases). This material consisted of PBMCs, taken from a glioma patient whose treatment included an IDH1 peptide vaccine. The receptor was isolated from a man in his late teens or twenties with glioma. CDR3 loop: CASSLLLTGLALNEQYF. The CDR3 region has the DNA TGCGCCAGCAGCTTGCTCTTAACGGGTCTAGCCTTGAACGAGCAGTACTTC.